The 2 T cell receptor beta chains below come from one sample, sequenced in a study of cytomegalovirus exposure and HLA in healthy donors. The PCR used 60 Vbeta and 13 Jbeta primers. The repertoire was sequenced with immunoSEQ multiplex PCR; TCRdb's copy has only in-frame clones and lacks some. The table lists 170,000 or so clones, approximately 88% of them singletons, with 0.38% in the top ten. Sequencing used PBMCs. These receptors were collected from a boy between 2 and 10 years old in good health and CMV-seronegative.

DNA for the CDR3: TGCAGCGTTGAGGCAGGTGATAACTATGGCTACACCTTC. Encoded protein: CSVEAGDNYGYTF. The gene calls are TRBV29-1 and TRBJ1-2; no clear D. The ends were cut back, 3 bases at V and 1 base at J, with 9 bases in the middle. This CDR3 is 13 amino acids long. Germline CDR1 SQVTM, CDR2 ANQGSEA.

V usage is TRBV4-2 and J usage is TRBJ2-1, with TRBD2 matching over 10 bases. V was pared by 0 bases and J by 4 bases, with 9 bases of the junction left unmatched. CDR3 size: 18 residues. Germline lookup yields CDR1 LGHNA and CDR2 YNFKEQ. The CDR3 bases are TGTGCCAGCAGCCAAGATGGGCTAGCGGGAGAGGGATACAATGAGCAGTTCTTC. Its protein product is CASSQDGLAGEGYNEQFF.